One sample yielded the 24 T cell receptor beta chains listed below, sequenced in a study of human T cells and chemical hapten exposure. Time point reported: patch test 2, 6 weeks after DPC sensitization. Treatment specified: therapeutic diphenylcyclopropenone sensitization with weekly scalp DPC. TCRdb re-derived calls from the RACE reads in MiXCR, one entry per CDR3 protein. The sample carries about 140,000 distinct CDR3 sequences, roughly 12% recorded once. The sample here was whole blood, taken in connection with sensitization to the hapten diphenylcyclopropenone (DPC). These receptors were obtained from a woman between 50 and 59 years old with alopecia areata. Some clones in this sample may be carry-over from other donors' samples.

This clonotype showed up just a few times. CDR3 DNA sequence: TGTGCCAGCAGTAGCCGTAGCTCAGATACGCAGTATTTT. Translating gives CASSSRSSDTQYF. This chain links TRBV6-5 with TRBJ2-3; D is unclear. CDR3 length equals 13 residues. Per germline, CDR1 MNHEY and CDR2 SVGAGI. V was trimmed by 5 bases and J by 4 bases, leaving 10 bases between them.

Many counts were recorded for this clonotype. The chain has TRBV10-3 and TRBJ2-7; D ambiguous. This CDR3 has 11 amino acids. Trimming pared 3 bases from V and 4 bases from J, leaving 4 bases between. From germline, CDR1 is ENHRY and CDR2 SYGVKD. For the CDR3, the DNA is TGTGCCATCAGTGATCAATACGAGCAGTACTTC. Translated, it gives CAISDQYEQYF.

This clonotype was seen only a few times. The chain employs TRBV6-6 and TRBJ1-6, with 10 bases that match TRBD1. Germline V gives CDR1 MNHNY, CDR2 SVGAGI (reference sequence). With 2 bases clipped from V and 10 bases from J, the junction kept 11 bases outside the gene matches. The CDR3 runs 17 residues. CDR3 amino acids: CASSYQLPTGGKSPLHF. The CDR3 coding sequence is TGTGCCAGCAGTTACCAACTCCCGACAGGGGGCAAATCACCCCTCCACTTT.

This clonotype was recorded many times. The V gene is TRBV21-1, the J gene TRBJ1-3; TRBD1, the D gene given by the table, was not confirmed from the DNA. TRBV21-1 is tagged as a pseudogene. The CDR3 contains 15 residues. In DNA form, the CDR3 reads TGTGCCAGCAGCAAAACGGGGGACTCCGGAAACACCATATATTTT. It translates to CASSKTGDSGNTIYF.

The chain couples TRBV29-1 to TRBJ1-1; D is unclear. The V gene lost 5 bases and the J gene lost 2 bases, with 12 bases spanning the gap. Germline CDR1 reads SQVTM; CDR2 reads ANQGSEA. This CDR3 comprises 13 residues. CDR3 in DNA: TGCAGCGTTATTGGGAATGGAAACACTGAAGCTTTCTTT. Translated: CSVIGNGNTEAFF.

The chain uses TRBV5-5 and TRBJ2-2, with D possibly TRBD2 on 5 matching bases. There are 17 residues in the CDR3. Germline CDR1 is SGHKS and CDR2 is YYEKEE (reference sequence). The V and J ends lost 6 bases and 3 bases respectively, with 21 bases between them. The CDR3 coding sequence is TGTGCCAGCACCTCGCGGGCTAGCCTTAGGGACACCGGGGAGCTGTTTTTT. It translates to CASTSRASLRDTGELFF.

A few counts support this clonotype. The V and J genes are TRBV7-9 and TRBJ2-3; weak D call: TRBD1 (6 bases). CDR1 and CDR2 from the germline V gene are SEHNR and FQNEAQ (reference sequence). The CDR3 has 15 residues. Trimming shortened V by 2 bases and J by 5 bases, and 14 bases separated the two germline ends. The CDR3 coding sequence is TGTGCCAGCAGCTTACTTGGGGGCGTTGGAGATACGCAGTATTTT. Residues: CASSLLGGVGDTQYF.

This clonotype was seen only a few times. The rearrangement links TRBV20-1 to TRBJ2-1, with D uncertain. The CDR3 has 12 residues. In germline, CDR1 is DFQATT, CDR2 SNEGSKA (reference sequence). Trimming took off 3 bases at V and 6 bases at J, with 9 bases between the two ends. CDR3 coding DNA: TGCAGTGCTAGTTTTAAGGGCAATGAGCAGTTCTTC. Translating it yields CSASFKGNEQFF.

The chain links TRBV28 to TRBJ1-5; 8 bases map to TRBD1. Germline V gene data show CDR1 as MDHEN and CDR2 as SYDVKM. This CDR3 has 18 residues. Unmatched junction bases numbered 15, after V lost 5 bases and J lost 3 bases. This CDR3 reads CASSPSLRGQGFNQPQHF. CDR3 bases: TGTGCCAGCAGTCCATCCCTTCGAGGACAGGGATTCAATCAGCCCCAGCATTTT. The variable domain in full, completed from reference TRBV28 and TRBJ1-5, reads DVKVTQSSRYLVKRTGEKVFLECVQDMDHENMFWYRQDPGLGLRLIYFSYDVKMKEKGDIPEGYSVSREKKERFSLILESASTNQTSMYLCASSPSLRGQGFNQPQHFGDGTRLSIL.

This clonotype was counted only a few times. The V gene is TRBV20-1, the J gene TRBJ1-4; weak D call: TRBD1 (5 bases). The V gene lost 5 bases and the J gene lost 11 bases, with 15 bases spanning the gap. CDR3 length: 12 residues. From germline, CDR1 is DFQATT and CDR2 SNEGSKA (reference sequence). Here the CDR3 reads CSASKPGLKLFF. The CDR3 DNA sequence: TGCAGTGCTTCTAAACCGGGACTCAAACTGTTTTTT.

The rearrangement joins TRBV3-1 to TRBJ2-5; D unclear. In germline, CDR1 is LGHDT, CDR2 YNNKEL (reference sequence). The CDR3 runs to 13 residues. V shed 2 bases and J shed 6 bases, with 10 bases lying between them. DNA of the CDR3: TGTGCCAGCAGCCAACTAACGCCCAAGACCCAGTACTTC. Translating it yields CASSQLTPKTQYF.

This clonotype was observed once. The chain couples TRBV9 to TRBJ1-1; no reliable D call. V shed 7 bases and J shed 7 bases, with 17 bases lying between them. The CDR3 consists of 13 residues. The V gene's germline CDR1 is SGDLS and CDR2 YYNGEE. In DNA form, the CDR3 reads TGTGCCAGCTCCCGGCCGGCAGGCAATGAAGCTTTCTTT. It codes for CASSRPAGNEAFF.

This clonotype was observed many times. The chain carries TRBV18 and TRBJ2-5, with 8 positions matching TRBD2. The trim removed 8 bases at V and 2 bases at J, leaving 4 bases unmatched. The CDR3 loop spans 13 amino acids. The germline V gene has CDR1 KGHSH and CDR2 LQKENI. In DNA, the CDR3 is TGTGCCAGCACTAGCGGAGCTCAAGAGACCCAGTACTTC. Translated, it gives CASTSGAQETQYF. Supplemented by reference TRBV18 and TRBJ2-5, the full variable domain reads NAGVMQNPRHLVRRRGQEARLRCSPMKGHSHVYWYRQLPEEGLKFMVYLQKENIIDESGMPKERFSAEFPKEGPSILRIQQVVRGDSAAYFCASTSGAQETQYFGPGTRLLVL.

The V gene is TRBV5-1, the J gene TRBJ1-6, with 7 bases fitting TRBD1. V lost 6 bases, J lost 5 bases, and 5 bases stayed unmatched. The CDR3 runs 14 residues. Germline loops: CDR1 SGHRS, CDR2 YFSETQ. The CDR3 reads CASKQGSDNSPLHF. The CDR3 region has the DNA TGCGCCAGCAAACAGGGGTCGGATAATTCACCCCTCCACTTT. Full variable domain (outside the CDR3, taken from reference TRBV5-1 and TRBJ1-6): KAGVTQTPRYLIKTRGQQVTLSCSPISGHRSVSWYQQTPGQGLQFLFEYFSETQRNKGNFPGRFSGRQFSNSRSEMNVSTLELGDSALYLCASKQGSDNSPLHFGNGTRLTVT.

There are a few counts of this clonotype. The chain couples TRBV18 to TRBJ2-7; 10 bases agree with TRBD2. The CDR3 spans 16 residues. Germline V gene lookup returns CDR1 KGHSH and CDR2 LQKENI. Germline trimming cut 3 bases from V and 6 bases from J; bases unmatched to any gene: 11. The CDR3 DNA reads as TGTGCCAGCTCACCCCTAGCGGGAGCCCAGGGAGCCGAGCAGTACTTC. Protein sequence: CASSPLAGAQGAEQYF.

The chain carries TRBV7-9 and TRBJ2-3; 10 bases line up with TRBD2. Germline V gene lookup returns CDR1 SEHNR and CDR2 FQNEAQ (reference sequence). The CDR3 has 16 residues. Trimming removed 5 bases from V and 2 bases from J; junction bases left unmatched: 7. The CDR3 sequence: CASSPPGLAATDTQYF. The CDR3 DNA reads as TGTGCCAGCAGCCCTCCAGGACTAGCGGCCACAGATACGCAGTATTTT.

This clonotype showed up just a few times. V usage is TRBV4-3 and J usage is TRBJ2-3; D gene ambiguous. CDR3 length: 16 residues. Germline V CDR1 and CDR2: LGHNA, YSLEER. The germline V and J ends were trimmed by 0 bases and 4 bases, with 14 bases remaining between them. This chain's CDR3 is CASSQDLGPSPDTQYF. As DNA, the CDR3 is TGCGCCAGCAGCCAAGATTTGGGCCCAAGCCCAGATACGCAGTATTTT.

The sample holds a few counts of this clonotype. The chain recombines TRBV5-1 with TRBJ1-5, with 7 bases lining up with TRBD1. The CDR3 length is 15 residues. The V gene's germline CDR1 is SGHRS and CDR2 YFSETQ. J gave up 0 bases and V 4 bases, and 4 bases lay outside the gene matches. The CDR3 protein is CASSEQGNSNQPQHF. DNA for the CDR3: TGCGCCAGCAGCGAACAGGGGAATAGCAATCAGCCCCAGCATTTT.

The CDR3 DNA follows: TGCGCCAGCAGCTTGGAAACTCAGAATGAGCAGTTCTTC. This encodes CASSLETQNEQFF. The chain carries TRBV5-1 and TRBJ2-1; unclear D gene. This CDR3 is built from 13 residues. Per the germline V gene, CDR1 is SGHRS and CDR2 is YFSETQ. Deletions cut 0 bases from V and 7 bases from J, with 8 bases between.

This clonotype came up a few times. The CDR3 sequence: CSVVYSSGNTIYF. The CDR3 nucleotides are TGCAGCGTTGTGTACAGCTCTGGAAACACCATATATTTT. The rearrangement uses TRBV29-1 and TRBJ1-3; D is unclear. The V end lost 4 bases, the J end lost 0 bases, and 7 bases lay between the germline ends. The length of the CDR3 is 13 residues. Germline CDR1 and CDR2: SQVTM and ANQGSEA.

This clonotype was detected a few times. The chain links TRBV30 to TRBJ2-1, with TRBD1 as a possible D gene (6 bases). CDR1 and CDR2 from the germline V gene are GTSNPN and SVGIG (reference sequence). The CDR3 length is 14 residues. V was clipped by 4 bases and J by 1 base, with 11 bases between them. The CDR3 protein is CAWKQGISYNEQFF. DNA of the CDR3: TGTGCCTGGAAACAGGGTATTTCCTACAATGAGCAGTTCTTC.

The chain joins TRBV7-8 to TRBJ2-3; D gene uncertain. This CDR3 is built from 14 residues. With 3 bases removed from V and 3 bases from J, the gap between germline ends came to 10 bases. Looked up from germline, CDR1 is SGHVS and CDR2 is FQNEAQ. Written as DNA, the CDR3 is TGTGCCAGCAGCTTTCGTGGGGTTACAGATACGCAGTATTTT. This translates into CASSFRGVTDTQYF.

This clonotype turned up a few times. V and J are TRBV7-9 and TRBJ1-5; 11 positions agree with TRBD1. J gave up 3 bases and V 5 bases, and 6 bases lay outside the gene matches. CDR1 is SEHNR, CDR2 FQNEAQ, per germline (reference sequence). This CDR3 has 16 residues. Written as DNA, the CDR3 is TGTGCCAGCAGCCCAGGGACAGGGGGTCACAATCAGCCCCAGCATTTT. This encodes CASSPGTGGHNQPQHF.

This clonotype was counted a few times. The CDR3 sequence is CASSVPGPADTQYF. The CDR3 DNA is TGTGCCAGCAGCGTCCCCGGTCCCGCAGATACGCAGTATTTT. The chain recombines TRBV9 with TRBJ2-3; D is ambiguous. This CDR3 has 14 residues. The V and J ends lost 2 bases and 4 bases respectively, with 11 bases between them. The germline CDR1 and CDR2 sequences are SGDLS and YYNGEE.